The next 8 T cell receptor beta chains were all read from a single sample in a study of blood T cell repertoires in COVID-19. Using immunoSEQ multiplex PCR, the repertoire was profiled, and TCRdb retains in-frame clones only, with some absent. This sample carries some 67,000 clones, around 86% of them seen once, and the ten largest clones take around 5%. Sequenced input: peripheral blood. Receptor source: a man in his fifties or sixties with active COVID-19.

The count of this clone is one. The chain employs TRBV7-2 and TRBJ1-4, with unresolved D. The CDR3 has 15 residues. Trimming left V 3 bases short and J 0 bases short, with 8 bases between. The V gene's germline CDR1 is SGHTA and CDR2 FQGNSA. CDR3 region: CASSLGDPTNEKLFF. Written as DNA, the CDR3 is TGTGCCAGCAGCTTGGGAGATCCAACTAATGAAAAACTGTTTTTT. Combining the CDR3 with reference TRBV7-2 and TRBJ1-4 gives the whole variable domain GAGVSQSPSNKVTEKGKDVELRCDPISGHTALYWYRQSLGQGLEFLIYFQGNSAPDKSGLPSDRFSAERTGGSVSTLTIQRTQQEDSAVYLCASSLGDPTNEKLFFGSGTQLSVL.

The rearrangement uses TRBV5-1 and TRBJ1-4; maybe TRBD1 (6 bases). CDR1 and CDR2 (germline): SGHRS, YFSETQ. Trimming cost V 4 bases and J 13 bases, with 17 bases left between them. The CDR3 spans 13 residues. CDR3 residues: CASSPDSYMGLFF. The CDR3 nucleotides read TGCGCCAGCAGCCCGGACAGCTATATGGGACTGTTTTTT.

The chain combines TRBV9 with TRBJ2-3; 7 nucleotides line up with TRBD1. From germline, CDR1 is SGDLS and CDR2 YYNGEE. This CDR3 comprises 16 residues. With 0 bases clipped from V and 0 bases from J, the junction kept 4 bases outside the gene matches. The CDR3 here is CASSVGTGASTDTQYF. CDR3 in DNA: TGTGCCAGCAGCGTAGGAACAGGGGCTAGCACAGATACGCAGTATTTT.

The gene calls are TRBV4-3 and TRBJ2-3; 9 positions agree with TRBD2. V lost 1 base, J lost 3 bases, and 8 bases stayed unmatched. The CDR3 loop spans 17 amino acids. Germline values: CDR1 LGHNA, CDR2 YSLEER. CDR3 bases: TGCGCCAGCAGCCAAGTTTGGCGCGGGGGGGGTACAGATACGCAGTATTTT. Its translation is CASSQVWRGGGTDTQYF.

The chain is built from TRBV24-1 and TRBJ2-6; 8 bases line up with TRBD2. The CDR3 consists of 19 residues. Looked up from germline, CDR1 is KGHDR and CDR2 is SFDVKD. The V segment lost 6 bases and the J segment 4 bases; nucleotides outside the gene matches: 16. In DNA form, the CDR3 reads TGTGCCACCAGTCCGGGAGGGGGAGCACGAGTCGGAGGGGCCAACGTCCTGACTTTC. Protein sequence: CATSPGGGARVGGANVLTF.

The chain uses TRBV6-5 and TRBJ1-6, with D possibly being TRBD1 (6 bases). CDR3 length: 15 residues. Trimming cost V 0 bases and J 7 bases, with 10 bases left between them. Germline V lookup: CDR1 MNHEY, CDR2 SVGAGI. As DNA, the CDR3 is TGTGCCAGCAGTTACTCAGGCAGGGGAAATTCACCCCTCCACTTT. Translated: CASSYSGRGNSPLHF.

This chain joins TRBV11-2 and TRBJ1-4; 10 bases are a match to TRBD1. Germline lookup yields CDR1 SGHAT and CDR2 FQNNGV. V gave up 5 bases and J gave up 5 bases; unmatched junction bases: 5. This CDR3 comprises 15 residues. In DNA, the CDR3 is TGTGCCAGCAGCCTGTCGACAGGGGGCAATGAAAAACTGTTTTTT. It specifies CASSLSTGGNEKLFF.

V gene TRBV28 combines with J gene TRBJ2-3; D is perhaps TRBD2 (5 bases). The V and J ends lost 8 bases and 2 bases respectively, with 11 bases between them. Germline V gene data show CDR1 as MDHEN and CDR2 as SYDVKM. This CDR3 has 13 amino acids. CDR3 sequence: CASVDGVTDTQYF. The CDR3 DNA is TGTGCCAGCGTCGACGGGGTCACAGATACGCAGTATTTT. Based on the CDR3 plus reference TRBV28 and TRBJ2-3, the full variable domain is DVKVTQSSRYLVKRTGEKVFLECVQDMDHENMFWYRQDPGLGLRLIYFSYDVKMKEKGDIPEGYSVSREKKERFSLILESASTNQTSMYLCASVDGVTDTQYFGPGTRLTVL.